This TCR beta chain was documented in a study of blood T cell repertoires in COVID-19. Study summary: Acute and convalescent COVID-19 samples came from the United States, Italy and Spain.

Original methodology: The assay estimated nucleated cells by amplifying reference gene primers. TCRdb's copy holds only in-frame clones and misses some; the assay was immunoSEQ multiplex PCR. The DNA was the basis for D and trimming; V, J and clone size are from that table. Here the sample spans 95,000 or so clones, under 90% being singletons. Trimming pared 1 base from V and 3 bases from J, leaving 9 bases between. Looked up from germline, CDR1 is LNHNV and CDR2 is YYDKDF (reference sequence). CDR3 length: 15 amino acids. The material sequenced was peripheral blood. This receptor was identified in a human donor in a cohort sampled during active COVID-19. V usage is TRBV15 and J usage is TRBJ1-4; maybe TRBD1 (5 bases). CDR3 in amino acids: CATSRGGAPNEKLFF. CDR3 in DNA: TGTGCCACCAGCAGAGGCGGGGCGCCTAATGAAAAACTGTTTTTT.